This entry lists 13 T cell receptor beta chains sequenced from one sample in a study of CD8 T cells in Susac syndrome. Random hexamers were used to reverse transcribe the RNA input (roughly 0.5 to 1 ug). One entry per CDR3 protein results from TCRdb running MiXCR on the immunoSEQ multiplex PCR reads. The table records about 120,000 distinct CDR3 sequences, roughly 94% of them present only once. Sequenced material: CD8+ T cells from PBMCs. Receptor source: a human donor with Susac syndrome.

Only one count was recorded for this clonotype. The rearrangement joins TRBV24-1 to TRBJ2-3; D is uncertain. From germline, CDR1 is KGHDR and CDR2 SFDVKD. This CDR3 contains 14 residues. Deletions cut 0 bases from V and 4 bases from J, with 7 bases between. In DNA, the CDR3 is TGTGCCACCAGTGATTTGACTTCCCCAGATACGCAGTATTTT. Encoded protein: CATSDLTSPDTQYF.

This sequence joins TRBV4-3 and TRBJ2-5, with 9 bases lining up with TRBD1. With V trimmed by 1 base and J by 5 bases, 5 bases remained unmatched. This CDR3 comprises 15 residues. The germline V gene encodes CDR1 LGHNA and CDR2 YSLEER. CDR3 region: CASSQVRTGEETQYF. CDR3 bases: TGCGCCAGCAGCCAAGTGCGGACAGGGGAGGAGACCCAGTACTTC.

This clonotype was seen a single time. The chain carries TRBV3-1 and TRBJ2-4; a weak D match, TRBD2 (6 bases). V lost 2 bases to trimming and J lost 0 bases, with 17 bases between them. The CDR3 extends over 18 amino acids. Germline V CDR1 and CDR2: LGHDT, YNNKEL (reference sequence). The CDR3 region is CASSQWRDGTLAKNIQYF. CDR3 sequence (DNA): TGTGCCAGCAGCCAATGGCGCGATGGGACTCTAGCCAAAAACATTCAGTACTTC.

This chain connects TRBV15 to TRBJ1-5; D uncertain. From germline, CDR1 is LNHNV and CDR2 YYDKDF (reference sequence). Trimming shortened V by 3 bases and J by 4 bases, and 7 bases separated the two germline ends. The CDR3 runs 13 residues. The CDR3 sequence is CATSRVGNQPQHF. The DNA of the CDR3 is TGTGCCACCAGCAGGGTAGGAAATCAGCCCCAGCATTTT.

The V gene is TRBV6-5, the J gene TRBJ2-5; D is perhaps TRBD2 (6 bases). Trimming left V 6 bases short and J 5 bases short, with 10 bases between. CDR1 is MNHEY, CDR2 SVGAGI, per germline. This CDR3 has 12 residues. CDR3 residues: CASSSGTETQYF. The CDR3 nucleotides are TGTGCCAGCAGCTCCGGGACTGAGACCCAGTACTTC.

The chain uses TRBV5-8 and TRBJ2-7; D possibly matches TRBD1 or TRBD2 (6 bases each). With 4 bases removed from V and 3 bases from J, the gap between germline ends came to 11 bases. The length of the CDR3 is 13 residues. Germline V gene lookup returns CDR1 SGHTS and CDR2 YDEGEE. CDR3 region: CASSPGEDYEQYF. The CDR3 DNA reads TGTGCCAGCAGCCCAGGGGAGGACTACGAGCAGTACTTC.

CDR3: CASSQDKQPQHF. In DNA form, the CDR3 reads TGTGCCAGCAGCCAAGATAAGCAGCCCCAGCATTTT. The V and J genes are TRBV14 and TRBJ1-5; no reliable D call. The V gene's germline CDR1 is SGHDN and CDR2 FVKESK. This CDR3 is built from 12 residues. Deletions cut 0 bases from V and 7 bases from J, with 4 bases between.

The V call is TRBV6-5, the J call TRBJ2-3; D is possibly TRBD2 (6 bases). The CDR3 runs to 13 residues. Trimming stripped 4 bases from V and 6 bases from J, with 11 bases between. Germline V gene lookup returns CDR1 MNHEY and CDR2 SVGAGI. The CDR3 protein is CASSFGTFDTQYF. The CDR3 region has the DNA TGTGCCAGCAGTTTCGGGACTTTTGATACGCAGTATTTT.

The rearrangement uses TRBV7-8 and TRBJ1-6, with 8 bases identical to TRBD1. The trim removed 5 bases at V and 9 bases at J, leaving 12 bases unmatched. The germline V gene has CDR1 SGHVS and CDR2 FQNEAQ. This CDR3 is 16 amino acids long. CDR3 in amino acids: CASSPSDRGVGSPLHF. CDR3 nucleotides: TGTGCCAGCAGCCCATCCGACAGGGGTGTCGGTTCACCCCTCCACTTT.

This clonotype was counted once. The rearrangement links TRBV2 to TRBJ1-6; TRBD1 might be the D (5 bases). Trimming took off 3 bases at V and 7 bases at J, with 10 bases between the two ends. Germline CDR1 is SNHLY and CDR2 is FYNNEI. The CDR3 extends over 14 amino acids. CDR3 sequence reads: CASSEWRGNSPLHF. In DNA, the CDR3 is TGTGCCAGCAGTGAGTGGAGGGGAAATTCACCCCTCCACTTT.

Comment on this clonotype: The junction and the germline gene differ at one end; a read error may be behind it. This chain uses TRBV6-2 or TRBV6-3 with TRBJ1-5; D might be TRBD1 (6 bases). Germline V CDR1 and CDR2: MNHEY, SVGEGT. The CDR3 loop spans 15 amino acids. CDR3 protein: CASSWEGEGNQPQQF. DNA for the CDR3: TGTGCCAGCAGTTGGGAGGGGGAAGGGAATCAGCCCCAGCAGTTT.

This sequence joins TRBV15 and TRBJ1-2; tentatively, D is TRBD1 (5 bases). Per germline, CDR1 LNHNV and CDR2 YYDKDF (reference sequence). The CDR3 runs 15 residues. V was cut by 1 base and J by 9 bases, with 18 bases left in between. The CDR3 is CATSRAGTGPDRYTF. CDR3 bases: TGTGCCACCAGCAGAGCGGGGACGGGACCCGACCGCTACACCTTC. Filled out from reference TRBV15 and TRBJ1-2, the complete variable domain reads DAMVIQNPRYQVTQFGKPVTLSCSQTLNHNVMYWYQQKSSQAPKLLFHYYDKDFNNEADTPDNFQSRRPNTSFCFLDIRSPGLGDTAMYLCATSRAGTGPDRYTFGSGTRLTVV.

The V call is TRBV5-6, the J call TRBJ2-5, with D perhaps given as TRBD1 or TRBD2 (5 bases each). The germline V gene encodes CDR1 SGHDT and CDR2 YYEEEE. This CDR3 spans 13 amino acids. V was pared by 4 bases and J by 6 bases, with 13 bases between. CDR3 protein: CASSLGTAQTQYF. The CDR3 DNA reads TGTGCCAGCAGCCTAGGGACGGCGCAGACCCAGTACTTC.